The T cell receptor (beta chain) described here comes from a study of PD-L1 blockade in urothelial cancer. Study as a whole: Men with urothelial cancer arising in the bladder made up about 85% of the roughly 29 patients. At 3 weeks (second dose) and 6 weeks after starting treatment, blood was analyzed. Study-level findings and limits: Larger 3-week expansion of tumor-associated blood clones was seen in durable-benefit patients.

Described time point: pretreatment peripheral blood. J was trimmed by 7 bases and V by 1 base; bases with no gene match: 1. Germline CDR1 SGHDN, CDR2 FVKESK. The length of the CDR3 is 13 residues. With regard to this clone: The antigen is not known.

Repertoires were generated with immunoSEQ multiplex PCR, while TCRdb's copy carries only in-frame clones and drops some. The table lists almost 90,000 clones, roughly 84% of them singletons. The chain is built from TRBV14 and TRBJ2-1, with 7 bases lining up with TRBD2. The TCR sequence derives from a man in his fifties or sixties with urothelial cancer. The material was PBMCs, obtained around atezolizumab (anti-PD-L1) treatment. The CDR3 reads CASSQVRGNEQFF. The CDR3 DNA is TGTGCCAGCAGCCAAGTGCGGGGGAATGAGCAGTTCTTC.